This TCR beta chain originates from a study of vaccination effects on CD4 cells after COVID-19. Study background: Post-vaccine draws lagged the second dose by a median of 72 days.

Turning to this clone: Antigen unknown. Additional DNA sequences in this sample encode the identical CDR3.

The CDR3 covers 14 residues. Per the germline V gene, CDR1 is SGHVS and CDR2 is FQNEAQ. Trimming stripped 1 base from V and 5 bases from J, with 10 bases between. Subsequent to 10 days of culture, CD4+ T cells were isolated. By PCR, the person was confirmed to have had SARS-CoV-2 infection between March and December 2020. The cohort was immunized with two doses of either the BNT162b2 or mRNA-1273 vaccine. Assay: immunoSEQ multiplex PCR; the TCRdb copy retains only in-frame clones and omits some. The data show around 50,000 clones, under 85% seen once. The rearrangement joins TRBV7-8 to TRBJ2-3; D is undetermined. The source of this sequence is a human donor who had a prior SARS-CoV-2 infection. Sequencing was performed on CD4+ T cells from PBMCs cultured without peptide, taken after COVID-19 vaccination. CDR3 sequence: CASSLEGRGDTQYF. DNA of the CDR3: TGTGCCAGCAGCTTAGAAGGACGCGGAGATACGCAGTATTTT.